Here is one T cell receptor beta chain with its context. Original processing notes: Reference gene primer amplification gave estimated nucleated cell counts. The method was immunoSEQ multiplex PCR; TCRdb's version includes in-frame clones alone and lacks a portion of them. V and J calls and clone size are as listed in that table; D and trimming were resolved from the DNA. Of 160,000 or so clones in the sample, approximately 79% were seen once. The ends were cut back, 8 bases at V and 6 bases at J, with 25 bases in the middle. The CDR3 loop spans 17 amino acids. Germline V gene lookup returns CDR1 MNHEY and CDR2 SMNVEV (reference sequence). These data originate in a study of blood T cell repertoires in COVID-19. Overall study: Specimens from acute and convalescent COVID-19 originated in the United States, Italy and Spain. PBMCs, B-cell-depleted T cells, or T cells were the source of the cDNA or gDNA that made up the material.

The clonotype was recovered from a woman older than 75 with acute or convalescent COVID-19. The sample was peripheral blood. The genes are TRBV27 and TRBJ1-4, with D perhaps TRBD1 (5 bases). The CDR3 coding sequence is TGTGCCAGCCCGCCTTCCTTGGGGGAGGATCCCTATGAAAAACTGTTTTTT. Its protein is CASPPSLGEDPYEKLFF.